This T cell receptor beta chain was obtained from a study of T cell responses to AZD1222 COVID-19 vaccine (dated by TCRdb to the early 2020s). With regard to the full study: AZD1222 recipients given second doses at about 4 weeks or at about 12 weeks were pooled, since spike-specific TCR depth and breadth were not found to differ between the two schedules. TCR sequencing covered over 230 trial participants: 200 to 220 given two doses of AZD1222 and 26 given two doses of MenACWY control vaccine. Trial participants were enrolled into age subgroups of 18-55, 56-69 and 70-plus years, which contained roughly 140, 27 and 60 TCR-sequenced participants, respectively. What the research found in general, with its limitations: Participants were mostly white British, with more females than males. The authors suggested clonal diversity may have been underestimated. The whole spike protein was spanned by vaccine-associated CD4 TCRs, and dominant responses were seen in regions 160-218 and 743-854. Nearly half of unique spike-specific TCRs reportedly recognized epitopes outside regions mutated in the B.1.351 and B.1.1.7 variants. Because no day 14 peak-response samples were available, the repertoires could be characterized only after the peak T cell response. A significant rise in spike-specific TCR breadth and depth was observed after two AZD1222 doses relative to day 0 and relative to MenACWY recipients. The 56-69-year group was small, and its depth increase did not reach significance, likely because of low power. Conclusions about previously exposed vaccinees are limited because only a handful of AZD1222 recipients were SARS-CoV-2 seropositive at baseline.

Reading the label with the study, this specimen's time point is: baseline before first vaccination. Vaccinee samples were obtained from the UK trials COV001 and COV002, which included a single-blind randomized controlled phase 2/3 trial of AZD1222 (ChAdOx1 nCoV-19) in healthy adults. Trial participant PBMC samples were collected at day 0 and day 28 after the second dose for TCRbeta chain sequencing. Concerning this clone itself: Its antigen is unknown. Within one base of it there is no much larger clone, and no base qualities were kept.

The CDR3 holds 16 amino acids from the cysteine to the phenylalanine. Of all the DNA, just the CDR3 is kept, 48 bases in frame from base 1. Trimming accounts for 1 base at V and 6 bases at J, while the number of junction bases matched to no gene is 4. The germline V gene encodes CDR1 KGHSH and CDR2 LQKENI. The CDR3 regions of human TCRbeta chains were analyzed by immunosequencing. The original pipeline was this. Repertoire TCRs were checked for matches against a reference library of SARS-CoV-2-specific TCRs that had been generated using the MIRA antigen-specificity platform. Breadth was defined as the fraction of unique TCRs that were SARS-CoV-2-associated. Depth was defined as the fraction of total T cells that were SARS-CoV-2-associated. Using the MIRA data, every spike-specific TCR was mapped to the spike region that the TCR reacted to and assigned to either a CD4 or a CD8 class. Log10-transformed breadth and depth values were compared by one-way ANOVA with Sidak's multiple comparisons tests. This is the immuneACCESS table as TCRdb keeps it, with only in-frame sequences that have V and J called. A part of the clones is gone; compared with another copy, unresolved V genes explain less than half, and the rest is unexplained. D and trimming were read from the DNA, whereas the V and J calls and clone size are those reported in that table. For this sample there are about 150,000 clones; 80% to 95% appear just once. 1.5% to 2% of the sample goes to the ten largest clones.

The clonotype comes from an adult in good health. The input for sequencing was peripheral blood, taken on day 0 of AZD1222 vaccination. The chain links TRBV18 with TRBJ2-3; TRBD2 lines up with 13 middle nucleotides. The CDR3 protein: CASSPRGLAGRDTQYF. The DNA sequence is as follows: TGTGCCAGCTCACCACGGGGACTAGCGGGGCGGGATACGCAGTATTTT. Beyond the CDR3, the reference TRBV18 and TRBJ2-3 genes provide the residues; the full variable domain reads: NAGVMQNPRHLVRRRGQEARLRCSPMKGHSHVYWYRQLPEEGLKFMVYLQKENIIDESGMPKERFSAEFPKEGPSILRIQQVVRGDSAAYFCASSPRGLAGRDTQYFGPGTRLTVL.